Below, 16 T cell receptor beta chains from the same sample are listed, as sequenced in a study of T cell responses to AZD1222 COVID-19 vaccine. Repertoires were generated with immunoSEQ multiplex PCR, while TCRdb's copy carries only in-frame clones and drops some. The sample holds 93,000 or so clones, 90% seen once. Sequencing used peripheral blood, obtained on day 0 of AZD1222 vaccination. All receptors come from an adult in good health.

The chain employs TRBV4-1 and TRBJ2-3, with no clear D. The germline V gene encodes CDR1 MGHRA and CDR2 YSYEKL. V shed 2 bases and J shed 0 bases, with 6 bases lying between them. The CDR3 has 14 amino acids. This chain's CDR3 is CASSQSISTDTQYF. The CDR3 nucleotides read TGCGCCAGCAGCCAATCTATTAGCACAGATACGCAGTATTTT.

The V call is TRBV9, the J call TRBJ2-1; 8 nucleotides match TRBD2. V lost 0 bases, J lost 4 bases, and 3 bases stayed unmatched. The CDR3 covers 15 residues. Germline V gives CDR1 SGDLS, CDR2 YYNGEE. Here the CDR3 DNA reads TGTGCCAGCAGCGTAGTAACTAGCGGTTACAATGAGCAGTTCTTC. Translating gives CASSVVTSGYNEQFF.

The CDR3 loop is CAWSVRGGAGGAEAFF. Here the CDR3 DNA reads TGTGCCTGGAGTGTACGAGGAGGGGCAGGGGGGGCTGAAGCTTTCTTT. This chain joins TRBV30 and TRBJ1-1, with 7 bases fitting TRBD1. Looked up from germline, CDR1 is GTSNPN and CDR2 is SVGIG (reference sequence). V trimming: 0 bases; J trimming: 6 bases; junction bases outside the gene matches: 13. The CDR3 covers 16 residues.

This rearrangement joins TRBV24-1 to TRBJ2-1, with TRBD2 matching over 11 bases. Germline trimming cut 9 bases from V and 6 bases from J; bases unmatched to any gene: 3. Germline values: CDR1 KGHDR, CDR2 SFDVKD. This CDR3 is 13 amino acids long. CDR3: CATSSGGPNEQFF. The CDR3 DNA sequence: TGTGCCACCTCTAGCGGGGGGCCCAATGAGCAGTTCTTC.

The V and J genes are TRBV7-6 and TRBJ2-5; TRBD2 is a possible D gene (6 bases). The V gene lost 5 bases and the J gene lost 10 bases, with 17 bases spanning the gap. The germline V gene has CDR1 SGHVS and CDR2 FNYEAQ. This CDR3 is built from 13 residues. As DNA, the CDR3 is TGTGCCAGCAGCGCCCGGGTGGGGGGAGGCCAGTACTTC. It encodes CASSARVGGGQYF. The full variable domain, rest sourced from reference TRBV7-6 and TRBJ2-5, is GAGVSQSPRYKVTKRGQDVALRCDPISGHVSLYWYRQALGQGPEFLTYFNYEAQQDKSGLPNDRFSAERPEGSISTLTIQRTEQRDSAMYRCASSARVGGGQYFGPGTRLLVL.

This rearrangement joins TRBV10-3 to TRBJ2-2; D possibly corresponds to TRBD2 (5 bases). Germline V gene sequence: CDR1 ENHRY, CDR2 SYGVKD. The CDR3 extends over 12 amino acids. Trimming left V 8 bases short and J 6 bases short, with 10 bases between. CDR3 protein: CAIAGGAGELFF. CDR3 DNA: TGTGCCATCGCCGGAGGAGCCGGGGAGCTGTTTTTT.

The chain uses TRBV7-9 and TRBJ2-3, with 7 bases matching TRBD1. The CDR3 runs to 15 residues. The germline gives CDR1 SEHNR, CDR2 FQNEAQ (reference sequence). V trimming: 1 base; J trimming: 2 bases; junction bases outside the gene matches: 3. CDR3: CASSLGTGHTDTQYF. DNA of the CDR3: TGTGCCAGCAGCTTAGGGACAGGACACACAGATACGCAGTATTTT.

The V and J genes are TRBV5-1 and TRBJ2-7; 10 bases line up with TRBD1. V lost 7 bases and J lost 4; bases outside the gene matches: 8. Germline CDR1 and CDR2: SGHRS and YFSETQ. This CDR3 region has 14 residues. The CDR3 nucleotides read TGCGCCAGCCGCCTCGGGGGACAGGGGTACGAGCAGTACTTC. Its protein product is CASRLGGQGYEQYF.

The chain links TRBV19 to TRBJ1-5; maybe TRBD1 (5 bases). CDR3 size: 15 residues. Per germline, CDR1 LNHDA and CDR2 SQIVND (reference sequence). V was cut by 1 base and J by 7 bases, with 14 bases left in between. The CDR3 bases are TGTGCCAGTAGTATAGCAGTTCGGAGGGGACAGCCCCAGCATTTT. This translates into CASSIAVRRGQPQHF.

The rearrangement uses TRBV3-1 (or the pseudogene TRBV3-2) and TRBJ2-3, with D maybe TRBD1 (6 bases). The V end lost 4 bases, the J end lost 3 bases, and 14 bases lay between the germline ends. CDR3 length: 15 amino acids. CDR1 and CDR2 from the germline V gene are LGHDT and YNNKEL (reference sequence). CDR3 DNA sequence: TGTGCCAGCAGCCCCGGGACAAAGGGTACAGATACGCAGTATTTT. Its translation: CASSPGTKGTDTQYF.

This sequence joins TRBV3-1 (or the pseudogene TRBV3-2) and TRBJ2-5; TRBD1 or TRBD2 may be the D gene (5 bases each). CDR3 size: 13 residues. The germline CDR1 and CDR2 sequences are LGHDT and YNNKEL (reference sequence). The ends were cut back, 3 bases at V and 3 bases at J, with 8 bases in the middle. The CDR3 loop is CASSQGTEETQYF. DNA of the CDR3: TGTGCCAGCAGCCAGGGGACGGAAGAGACCCAGTACTTC.

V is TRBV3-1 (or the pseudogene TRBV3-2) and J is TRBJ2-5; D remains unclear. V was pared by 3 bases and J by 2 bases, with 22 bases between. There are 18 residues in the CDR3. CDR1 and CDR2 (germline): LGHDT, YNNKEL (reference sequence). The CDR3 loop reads CASSHPEMLHEAQETQYF. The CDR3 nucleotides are TGTGCCAGCAGCCATCCCGAAATGCTACACGAAGCGCAAGAGACCCAGTACTTC.

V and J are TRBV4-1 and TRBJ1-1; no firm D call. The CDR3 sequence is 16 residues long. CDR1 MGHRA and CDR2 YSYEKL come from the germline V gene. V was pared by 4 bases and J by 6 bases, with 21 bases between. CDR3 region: CASSLPPNTRRSEAFF. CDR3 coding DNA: TGCGCCAGCAGCCTTCCTCCAAACACTCGGCGGTCTGAAGCTTTCTTT.

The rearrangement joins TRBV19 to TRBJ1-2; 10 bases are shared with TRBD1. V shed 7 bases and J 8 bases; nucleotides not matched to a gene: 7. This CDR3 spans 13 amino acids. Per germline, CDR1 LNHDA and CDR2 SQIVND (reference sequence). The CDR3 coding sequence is TGTGCCAGTAACGAAGGGACAGGGGTAGGCTACACCTTC. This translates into CASNEGTGVGYTF.

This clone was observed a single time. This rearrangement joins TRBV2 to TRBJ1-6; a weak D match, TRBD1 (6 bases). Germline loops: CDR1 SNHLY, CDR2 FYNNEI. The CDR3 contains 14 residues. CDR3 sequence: CVSCAGGSNSPLHF. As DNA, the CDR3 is TGTGTCTCTTGTGCGGGGGGCTCGAATTCACCCCTCCACTTT.

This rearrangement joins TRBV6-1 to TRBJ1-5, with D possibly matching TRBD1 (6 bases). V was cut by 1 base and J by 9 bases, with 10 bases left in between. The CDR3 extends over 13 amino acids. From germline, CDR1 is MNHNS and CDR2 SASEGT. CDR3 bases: TGTGCCAGCAGTGAAGGGGGGGGCCCGCCCCAGCATTTT. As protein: CASSEGGGPPQHF.